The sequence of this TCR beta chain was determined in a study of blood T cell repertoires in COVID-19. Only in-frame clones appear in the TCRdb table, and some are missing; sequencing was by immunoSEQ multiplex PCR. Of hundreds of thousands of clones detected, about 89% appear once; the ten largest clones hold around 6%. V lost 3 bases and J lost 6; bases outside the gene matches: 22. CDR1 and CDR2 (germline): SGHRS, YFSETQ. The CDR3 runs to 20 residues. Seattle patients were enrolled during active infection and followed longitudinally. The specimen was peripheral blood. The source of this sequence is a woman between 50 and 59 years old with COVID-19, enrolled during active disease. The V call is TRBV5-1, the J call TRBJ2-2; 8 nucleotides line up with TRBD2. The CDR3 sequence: CASSYEGVAGYTLGPGELFF. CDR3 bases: TGCGCCAGCAGCTACGAAGGGGTAGCGGGATACACACTGGGGCCCGGGGAGCTGTTTTTT. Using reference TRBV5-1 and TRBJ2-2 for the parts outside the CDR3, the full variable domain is KAGVTQTPRYLIKTRGQQVTLSCSPISGHRSVSWYQQTPGQGLQFLFEYFSETQRNKGNFPGRFSGRQFSNSRSEMNVSTLELGDSALYLCASSYEGVAGYTLGPGELFFGEGSRLTVL.